This T cell receptor (beta chain) derives from a study of chemoradiotherapy in HPV16-positive cancers. Whole-study results and caveats: Candidate HPV-specific clones and E7-related TCR motifs grew in tumor during treatment. In HPV16-positive patients, HPV-responsive T-cell expansion tracked better recurrence-free survival.

Samples were taken several times over chemoradiotherapy. Trimming took off 4 bases at V and 4 bases at J, with 22 bases between the two ends. The CDR3 is 17 residues long. Germline V gene data show CDR1 as LGHNA and CDR2 as YNFKEQ. The protocol was immunoSEQ multiplex PCR, while the TCRdb copy is restricted to in-frame clones and leaves out a portion. In the table there are approximately 58,000 clones, roughly nine tenths of which are singletons. Concerning this clone itself: Its specificity is unknown.

The clonotype comes from a human donor with HPV-associated anogenital cancer. The material sequenced was blood, taken from a patient who underwent chemoradiotherapy. The gene calls are TRBV4-2 and TRBJ1-1, with a tentative D call TRBD1 (5 bases). The CDR3 bases are TGTGCCAGCAGCCCATTCATTGAAGGGCCGGGGGGCACTGAAGCTTTCTTT. Protein product: CASSPFIEGPGGTEAFF.